This TCR beta chain was sequenced during a study of post-analysis software for immune sequencing data. Turning to the study itself: There were relapsing-remitting, secondary progressive and progressive-relapsing multiple sclerosis among the disease courses included.

Study-level findings and limits: When patients were compared with controls, 4 or 5 TRBV segments were more frequent, TRBV5-6, TRBV5-1 and TRBV20-1 among them. Samples prepared in the same batch strongly co-clustered by F measure.

Germline lookup yields CDR1 DFQATT and CDR2 SNEGSKA (reference sequence). Trimming removed 4 bases from V and 8 bases from J; junction bases left unmatched: 8. The CDR3 spans 13 residues. cDNA libraries of TCR beta carried unique molecular identifiers. Each CDR3 protein is one row after TCRdb ran MiXCR on the PCR reads. Here the sample spans approximately 400,000 distinct CDR3 sequences, less than 40% being singletons. This clonotype has more than one count but fewer than ten. Its antigen remains unknown. The sample consisted of blood. The TCR originated in a girl between 5 and 17 years old with multiple sclerosis. The chain employs TRBV20-1 and TRBJ2-3; 8 nucleotides agree with TRBD1. The CDR3 coding sequence is TGCAGTGCTACGGACAGGGCCGTAGGTACGCAGTATTTT. Protein: CSATDRAVGTQYF.